These 18 T cell receptor beta chains originate from one sample sequenced in a study of T cells in tumors after PD-1 blockade. The time point is: first of two pre-therapy site-matched biopsies two to three months apart. Profiling relied on immunoSEQ multiplex PCR, and the TCRdb table lists in-frame clones only, not all of them. Of 3,500 to 4,500 clones listed, 65% to 80% are singletons. The material was tumor tissue, obtained before anti-PD-1 treatment. The receptors originated from a human donor with basal cell carcinoma.

V and J are TRBV11-3 and TRBJ2-5, with 10 nucleotides matching TRBD1. From germline, CDR1 is SGHNT and CDR2 YENEEA. The CDR3 totals 14 residues. Trimming took 5 bases from V and 5 from J; bases not matched to a gene: 5. The CDR3, as DNA: TGTGCCAGCAGCCCGGGACAGGGGACGGAGACCCAGTACTTC. Its protein product is CASSPGQGTETQYF. Drawing the rest from reference TRBV11-3 and TRBJ2-5, the complete variable domain is EAGVVQSPRYKIIEKKQPVAFWCNPISGHNTLYWYLQNLGQGPELLIRYENEEAVDDSQLPKDRFSAERLKGVDSTLKIQPAELGDSAVYLCASSPGQGTETQYFGPGTRLLVL.

The chain combines TRBV6-5 with TRBJ1-2, with TRBD1 matching over 8 bases. Unmatched junction bases numbered 11, after V lost 7 bases and J lost 4 bases. The CDR3 is made up of 15 amino acids. Per the germline V gene, CDR1 is MNHEY and CDR2 is SVGAGI. The CDR3 loop reads CASTDRGGGIYGYTF. The CDR3 bases are TGTGCCAGCACAGACAGGGGTGGTGGGATCTATGGCTACACCTTC.

Of note for this clone: Relative to the germline gene, one junction end is altered; a read error may explain this. The chain combines TRBV7-7 with TRBJ2-1, with 11 positions matching TRBD1. The CDR3 runs to 15 residues. CDR1 and CDR2 (germline): SSHAT, FNYEAQ (reference sequence). CDR3 coding DNA: TGTGCTAGCAGCAGAATGGGGACAGGGGGAGATGAGCAGTTCTTC. It translates to CASSRMGTGGDEQFF. The complete variable domain, with remaining parts taken from reference TRBV7-7 and TRBJ2-1, reads GAGVSQSPRYKVTKRGQDVTLRCDPISSHATLYWYQQALGQGPEFLTYFNYEAQPDKSGLPSDRFSAERPEGSISTLTIQRTEQRDSAMYRCASSRMGTGGDEQFFGPGTRLTVL.

V and J are TRBV28 and TRBJ1-1; 7 bases are a match to TRBD1. In germline, CDR1 is MDHEN, CDR2 SYDVKM. The CDR3 has 17 amino acids. The V gene end was trimmed by 4 bases and the J gene end by 2 bases; junction bases not matched to a gene: 13. The CDR3 spells CASSSLTTGKVNTEAFF. The CDR3 region has the DNA TGTGCCAGCAGTTCCTTAACGACAGGGAAAGTTAACACTGAAGCTTTCTTT.

This chain links TRBV24-1 with TRBJ2-1, with 7 bases aligning to TRBD1. J lost 8 bases, V lost 3 bases, and 3 bases had no gene match. CDR1 and CDR2 from the germline V gene are KGHDR and SFDVKD. There are 13 residues in the CDR3. As DNA, the CDR3 is TGTGCCACCAGTGATCAGGGGGTCGATGAGCAGTTCTTC. Its protein product is CATSDQGVDEQFF.

The chain has TRBV28 and TRBJ1-2, with 7 bases identical to TRBD1. J lost 4 bases, V lost 2 bases, and 4 bases had no gene match. Germline CDR1 reads MDHEN; CDR2 reads SYDVKM. The CDR3 runs to 14 residues. CDR3 sequence (DNA): TGTGCCAGCAGTTTAGCCAGGGGGTCCTATGGCTACACCTTC. Translating it yields CASSLARGSYGYTF.

This chain connects TRBV15 to TRBJ1-1, with D perhaps matching TRBD1 (6 bases). The V end lost 7 bases, the J end lost 5 bases, and 20 bases lay between the germline ends. From germline, CDR1 is LNHNV and CDR2 YYDKDF (reference sequence). The CDR3 totals 15 residues. The CDR3 DNA reads as TGTGCCACCACCCCCTGGGGGGGGCTAGGGACTGAAGCTTTCTTT. This encodes CATTPWGGLGTEAFF.

This clone has just one count. The chain is built from TRBV5-1 and TRBJ1-2; TRBD1 is a possible D gene (5 bases). Per germline, CDR1 SGHRS and CDR2 YFSETQ. Trimming cost V 5 bases and J 0 bases, with 14 bases left between them. There are 15 residues in the CDR3. CDR3 sequence: CASRTDSLANYGYTF. CDR3 in DNA: TGCGCCAGCAGAACAGACAGCTTAGCTAACTATGGCTACACCTTC. The full variable domain, its missing parts supplied by reference TRBV5-1 and TRBJ1-2, is KAGVTQTPRYLIKTRGQQVTLSCSPISGHRSVSWYQQTPGQGLQFLFEYFSETQRNKGNFPGRFSGRQFSNSRSEMNVSTLELGDSALYLCASRTDSLANYGYTFGSGTRLTVV.

The V call is TRBV29-1, the J call TRBJ1-4; D is undetermined. Germline loops: CDR1 SQVTM, CDR2 ANQGSEA. The CDR3 has 13 amino acids. Trimming removed 4 bases from V and 8 bases from J, with 14 bases in between. DNA of the CDR3: TGCAGCGTTGTAAGTCCCCTGGGGGAAAAACTGTTTTTT. It is translated as CSVVSPLGEKLFF.

The sample holds a few counts of this clone. The chain uses TRBV30 and TRBJ1-2; no definite D call. This CDR3 is 10 amino acids long. CDR1 is GTSNPN and CDR2 is SVGIG in the germline V gene (reference sequence). V lost 3 bases and J 8 bases, leaving 7 bases between the germline ends. The CDR3 nucleotides read TGTGCCTGGAGGGGGTGGGGCTACACCTTC. Translation: CAWRGWGYTF.

The chain uses TRBV19 and TRBJ1-1; no reliable D call. This CDR3 has 15 amino acids. V was pared by 5 bases and J by 11 bases, with 24 bases between. Germline CDR1 is LNHDA and CDR2 is SQIVND (reference sequence). The CDR3 region is CASSQPLAPGSLAFF. The CDR3 DNA follows: TGTGCCAGTAGTCAGCCCCTAGCCCCGGGATCCCTGGCTTTCTTT.

V is TRBV6-4 and J is TRBJ2-7; D is ambiguous. CDR3 length equals 17 residues. Trimming cost V 0 bases and J 7 bases, with 22 bases left between them. The germline V gene encodes CDR1 MRHNA and CDR2 SNTAGT. In nucleotides, the CDR3 is TGTGCCAGCAGTGACTCGTCCCGGGTACCCTACGCTGAGGAGCAGTACTTC. This translates into CASSDSSRVPYAEEQYF.

V and J are TRBV3-1 (or the pseudogene TRBV3-2) and TRBJ2-7, with D possibly TRBD2 on 6 matching bases. The CDR3 is 16 residues long. CDR1 LGHDT and CDR2 YNNKEL come from the germline V gene (reference sequence). V was cut by 0 bases and J by 6 bases, with 18 bases left in between. The CDR3 region is CASSQDSGVGGGEQYF. In nucleotides, the CDR3 is TGTGCCAGCAGCCAAGATTCAGGAGTGGGGGGAGGCGAGCAGTACTTC.

The J gene is TRBJ2-1, the V gene TRBV5-1; 8 nucleotides align to TRBD1. Germline loops: CDR1 SGHRS, CDR2 YFSETQ. This CDR3 region has 16 residues. J was trimmed by 8 bases and V by 0 bases; bases with no gene match: 10. The CDR3 bases are TGCGCCAGCAGCTTGGCGTTGAGCAGGGGGCAGGATGAGCAGTTCTTC. Its translation: CASSLALSRGQDEQFF. Full variable domain (rest looked up from reference TRBV5-1 and TRBJ2-1): KAGVTQTPRYLIKTRGQQVTLSCSPISGHRSVSWYQQTPGQGLQFLFEYFSETQRNKGNFPGRFSGRQFSNSRSEMNVSTLELGDSALYLCASSLALSRGQDEQFFGPGTRLTVL.

The chain joins TRBV30 to TRBJ2-7, with TRBD1 matching over 7 bases. This CDR3 contains 11 residues. After removal of 4 bases from V and 3 bases from J, the junction contained 0 bases not matched to a gene. Per the germline V gene, CDR1 is GTSNPN and CDR2 is SVGIG (reference sequence). CDR3 bases: TGTGCCTGGACAGGGGGCTACGAGCAGTACTTC. Residues: CAWTGGYEQYF.

V is TRBV6-6 and J is TRBJ2-3; D not resolved. The ends were cut back, 2 bases at V and 4 bases at J, with 4 bases in the middle. Germline-derived CDR1 and CDR2 are MNHNY and SVGAGI (reference sequence). The CDR3 is 12 residues long. The CDR3 bases are TGTGCCAGCAGTTACGCCGCAGATACGCAGTATTTT. Protein sequence: CASSYAADTQYF.

The V and J genes are TRBV20-1 and TRBJ2-7; perhaps TRBD1 as D (5 bases). Germline V CDR1 and CDR2: DFQATT, SNEGSKA (reference sequence). Trimming took 3 bases from V and 5 from J, leaving 11 bases between them. The CDR3 is made up of 12 amino acids. The CDR3 sequence is CSASPGKNEQYF. Here the CDR3 DNA reads TGCAGTGCTAGTCCAGGGAAAAACGAGCAGTACTTC.

V gene TRBV6-5 combines with J gene TRBJ2-7; possibly TRBD2 for D (6 bases). Germline CDR1 and CDR2: MNHEY and SVGAGI. Trimming removed 7 bases from V and 1 base from J, with 11 bases in between. The CDR3 is made up of 13 amino acids. CDR3 coding DNA: TGTGCCAGCACCCTTGGGGGGTCCTACGAGCAGTACTTC. It yields the protein CASTLGGSYEQYF.